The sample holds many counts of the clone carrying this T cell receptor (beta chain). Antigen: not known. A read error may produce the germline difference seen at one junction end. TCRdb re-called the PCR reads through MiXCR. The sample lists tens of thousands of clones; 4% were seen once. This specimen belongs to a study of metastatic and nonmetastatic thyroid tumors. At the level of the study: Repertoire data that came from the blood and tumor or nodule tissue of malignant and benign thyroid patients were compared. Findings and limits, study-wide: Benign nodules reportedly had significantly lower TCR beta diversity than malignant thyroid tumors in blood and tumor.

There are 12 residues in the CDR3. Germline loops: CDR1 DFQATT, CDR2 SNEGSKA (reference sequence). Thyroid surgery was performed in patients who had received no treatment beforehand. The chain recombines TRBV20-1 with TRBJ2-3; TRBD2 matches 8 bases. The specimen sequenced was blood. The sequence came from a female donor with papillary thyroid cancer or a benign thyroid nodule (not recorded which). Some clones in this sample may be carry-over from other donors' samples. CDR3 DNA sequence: TGCAGTTCTAGCGGGCAGGGAGATACGCAGTATTTT. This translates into CSSSGQGDTQYF.